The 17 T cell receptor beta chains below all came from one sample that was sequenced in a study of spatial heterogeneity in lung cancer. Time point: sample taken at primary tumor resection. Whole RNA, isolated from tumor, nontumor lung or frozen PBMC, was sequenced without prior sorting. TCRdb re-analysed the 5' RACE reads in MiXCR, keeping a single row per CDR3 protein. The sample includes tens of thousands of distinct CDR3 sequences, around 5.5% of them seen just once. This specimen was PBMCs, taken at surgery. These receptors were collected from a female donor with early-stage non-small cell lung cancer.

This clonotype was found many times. The CDR3 sequence is CSARGTSGNEQYF. Written as DNA, the CDR3 is TGCAGTGCTAGAGGCACTAGCGGGAACGAGCAGTACTTC. V gene TRBV20-1 combines with J gene TRBJ2-7; 10 bases agree with TRBD2. The CDR3 is 13 amino acids. The V gene's germline CDR1 is DFQATT and CDR2 SNEGSKA (reference sequence). The V and J ends lost 1 base and 5 bases, in that order; junction bases with no gene match: 2.

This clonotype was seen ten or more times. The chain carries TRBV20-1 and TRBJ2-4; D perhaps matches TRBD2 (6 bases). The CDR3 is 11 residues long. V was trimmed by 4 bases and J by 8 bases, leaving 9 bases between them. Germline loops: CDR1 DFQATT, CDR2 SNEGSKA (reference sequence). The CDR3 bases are TGCAGTGCTACCGGGAGCTACATTCAGTACTTC. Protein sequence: CSATGSYIQYF.

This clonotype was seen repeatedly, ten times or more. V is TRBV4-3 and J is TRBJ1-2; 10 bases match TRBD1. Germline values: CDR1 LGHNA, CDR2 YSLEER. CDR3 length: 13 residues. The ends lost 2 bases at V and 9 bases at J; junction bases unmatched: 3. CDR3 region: CASSQRDRGRYTF. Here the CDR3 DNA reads TGCGCCAGCAGCCAAAGGGACAGGGGCCGCTACACCTTC.

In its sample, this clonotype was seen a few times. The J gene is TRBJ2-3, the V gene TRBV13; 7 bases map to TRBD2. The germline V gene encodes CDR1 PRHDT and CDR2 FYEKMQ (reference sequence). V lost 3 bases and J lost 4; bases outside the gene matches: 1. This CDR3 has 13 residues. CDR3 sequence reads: CASSFRGADTQYF. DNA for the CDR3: TGTGCCAGCAGCTTTCGGGGGGCAGATACGCAGTATTTT.

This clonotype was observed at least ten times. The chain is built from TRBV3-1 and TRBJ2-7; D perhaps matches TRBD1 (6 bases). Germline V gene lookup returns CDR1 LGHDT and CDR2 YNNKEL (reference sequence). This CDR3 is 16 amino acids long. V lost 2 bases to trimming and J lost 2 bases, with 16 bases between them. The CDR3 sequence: CASSQRTTGEPYEQYF. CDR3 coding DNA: TGTGCCAGCAGCCAACGGACGACAGGAGAACCCTACGAGCAGTACTTC.

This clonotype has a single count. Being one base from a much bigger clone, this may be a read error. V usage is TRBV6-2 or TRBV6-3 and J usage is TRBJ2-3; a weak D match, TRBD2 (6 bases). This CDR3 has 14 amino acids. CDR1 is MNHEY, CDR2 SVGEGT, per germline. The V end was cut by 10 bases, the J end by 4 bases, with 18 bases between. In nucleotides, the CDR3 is TGTGCCAACGAAGAACTAGGAGGGGCAGATACGCAGTATTTT. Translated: CANEELGGADTQYF.

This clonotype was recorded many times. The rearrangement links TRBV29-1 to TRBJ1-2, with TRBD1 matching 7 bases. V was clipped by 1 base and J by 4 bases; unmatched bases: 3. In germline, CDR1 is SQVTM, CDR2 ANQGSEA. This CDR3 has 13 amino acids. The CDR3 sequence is CSVEGTGSYGYTF. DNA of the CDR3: TGCAGCGTTGAAGGGACAGGTTCCTATGGCTACACCTTC.

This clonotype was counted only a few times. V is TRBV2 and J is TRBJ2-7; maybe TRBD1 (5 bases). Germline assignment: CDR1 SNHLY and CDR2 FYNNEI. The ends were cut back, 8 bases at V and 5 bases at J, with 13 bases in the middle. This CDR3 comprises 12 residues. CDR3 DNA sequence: TGTGCCAGCGATCAGGGTAGGAACGAGCAGTACTTC. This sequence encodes CASDQGRNEQYF.

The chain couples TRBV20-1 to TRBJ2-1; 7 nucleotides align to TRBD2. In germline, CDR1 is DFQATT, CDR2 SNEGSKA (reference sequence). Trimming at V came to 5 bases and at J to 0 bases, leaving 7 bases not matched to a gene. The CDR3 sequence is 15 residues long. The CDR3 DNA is TGCAGTGCTCGAAGCGGGGAATCCTCCTACAATGAGCAGTTCTTC. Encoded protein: CSARSGESSYNEQFF.

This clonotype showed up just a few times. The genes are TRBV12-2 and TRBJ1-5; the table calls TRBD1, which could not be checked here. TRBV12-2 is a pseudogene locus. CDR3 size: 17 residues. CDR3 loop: CASRLRTGPVGNQPQHF. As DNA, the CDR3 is TGTGCAAGTCGCTTAAGGACAGGTCCTGTTGGCAATCAGCCCCAGCATTTT.

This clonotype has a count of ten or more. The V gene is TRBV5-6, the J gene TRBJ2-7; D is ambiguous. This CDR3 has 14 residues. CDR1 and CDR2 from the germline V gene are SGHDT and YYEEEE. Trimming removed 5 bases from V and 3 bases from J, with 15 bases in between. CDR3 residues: CASRAFPTGYEQYF. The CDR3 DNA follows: TGTGCCAGCAGAGCTTTCCCGACGGGCTACGAGCAGTACTTC.

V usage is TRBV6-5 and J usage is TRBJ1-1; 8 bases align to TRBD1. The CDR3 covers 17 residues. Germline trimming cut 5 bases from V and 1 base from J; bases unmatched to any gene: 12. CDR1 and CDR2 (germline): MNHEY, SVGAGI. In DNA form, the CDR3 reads TGTGCCAGCAGTCCACGTCAGACAGGGGTCGAGAACACTGAAGCTTTCTTT. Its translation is CASSPRQTGVENTEAFF.

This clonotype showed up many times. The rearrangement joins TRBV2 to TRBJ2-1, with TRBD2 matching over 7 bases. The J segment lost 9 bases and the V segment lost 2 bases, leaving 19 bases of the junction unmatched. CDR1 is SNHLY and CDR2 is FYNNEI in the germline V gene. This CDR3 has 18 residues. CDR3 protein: CASSERSVAGVLGSEQFF. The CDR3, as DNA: TGTGCCAGCAGTGAAAGGTCAGTGGCGGGAGTTCTTGGAAGTGAGCAGTTCTTC.

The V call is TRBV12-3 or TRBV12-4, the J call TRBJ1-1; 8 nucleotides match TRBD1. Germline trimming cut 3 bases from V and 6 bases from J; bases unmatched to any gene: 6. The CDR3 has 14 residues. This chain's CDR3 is CASSFLQGAAEAFF. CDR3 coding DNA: TGTGCCAGCAGTTTTCTTCAGGGGGCGGCTGAAGCTTTCTTT.

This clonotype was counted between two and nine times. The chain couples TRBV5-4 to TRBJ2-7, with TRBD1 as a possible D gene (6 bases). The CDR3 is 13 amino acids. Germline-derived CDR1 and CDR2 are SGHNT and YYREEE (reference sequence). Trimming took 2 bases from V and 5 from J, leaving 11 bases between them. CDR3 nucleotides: TGTGCCAGCAGCTTTCAGGGGTTCGACGAGCAGTACTTC. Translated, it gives CASSFQGFDEQYF.

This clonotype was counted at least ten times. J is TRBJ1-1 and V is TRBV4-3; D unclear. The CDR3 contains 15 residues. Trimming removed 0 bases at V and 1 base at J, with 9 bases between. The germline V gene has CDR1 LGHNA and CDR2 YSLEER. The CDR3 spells CASSQDRVGNTEAFF. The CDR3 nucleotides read TGCGCCAGCAGCCAAGATCGTGTCGGGAACACTGAAGCTTTCTTT.

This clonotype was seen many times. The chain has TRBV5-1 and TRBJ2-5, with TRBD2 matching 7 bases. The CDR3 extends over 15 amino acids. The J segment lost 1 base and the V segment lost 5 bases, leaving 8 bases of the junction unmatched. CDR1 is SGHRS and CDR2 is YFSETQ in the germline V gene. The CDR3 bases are TGCGCCAGCAGTTCGGGCGGGAGTAGCCAAGAGACCCAGTACTTC. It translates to CASSSGGSSQETQYF. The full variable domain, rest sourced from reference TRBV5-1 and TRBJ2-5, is KAGVTQTPRYLIKTRGQQVTLSCSPISGHRSVSWYQQTPGQGLQFLFEYFSETQRNKGNFPGRFSGRQFSNSRSEMNVSTLELGDSALYLCASSSGGSSQETQYFGPGTRLLVL.